Reported below is one T cell receptor (beta chain). The target antigen is unknown. Clones were sequenced by immunoSEQ multiplex PCR, and TCRdb holds only the in-frame ones, with some missing. The sample lists about 7,800 clones, about two thirds seen once, with roughly 3% in the top ten. This entry is derived from a study of neoadjuvant anti-PD-1 for oral cavity cancer. Study summary: Around day 43, patients without progression received a fourth nivolumab dose before surgery. Whole-study results and caveats: TCR analyses covered only a few patients per response group.

Deletions cut 7 bases from V and 0 bases from J, with 21 bases between. The V gene's germline CDR1 is SEHNR and CDR2 FQNEAQ (reference sequence). The CDR3 runs to 17 residues. Time point indicated: after neoadjuvant nivolumab, at surgical resection. These newly diagnosed stage II-IVA oral cavity squamous cell carcinoma patients had no prior systemic or radiation treatment. This sequence was found in a person aged 35-79 years with oral cavity squamous cell carcinoma. The sample here was PBMCs, taken after nivolumab (anti-PD-1) treatment. The J gene is TRBJ1-2, the V gene TRBV7-9, with a weak D call TRBD1 (5 bases). In DNA form, the CDR3 reads TGTGCCAGCAACCAGCGCCGCAGACAGCCGTCTAACTATGGCTACACCTTC. Its protein is CASNQRRRQPSNYGYTF.